This is a list of T cell receptor beta chains from one sample in a study of response to subunit inactivated influenza vaccine. TCRdb ran MiXCR on the RT-PCR reads and lists one entry per CDR3 protein. The data show 600,000 to 850,000 distinct CDR3 sequences, 13% to 15% seen once. Sequenced here: PBMCs from blood, sampled around two weeks before vaccination. These receptors all stem from a man in his forties or fifties who received an inactivated influenza vaccine. Both conserved end residues are part of each CDR3. A D gene is named only where the DNA matches it firmly. Size is omitted from some rows. Given values are once, few, many or a class for expanded clones.

clone_size,d_call,j_call,v_call,cdr3_nt,cdr3_aa
-,-,TRBJ2-2,TRBV15,TGTGCCACCAGCAGAGATTACGGCAGTTCGGGCACCGGGGAGCTGTTTTTT,CATSRDYGSSGTGELFF
few,-,TRBJ1-2,TRBV9,TGTGCCAGCAGCCCACACCCAGGGGTTGGCTACACCTTC,CASSPHPGVGYTF
-,-,TRBJ1-5,TRBV20-1,TGCAGTGCTAGTCTCCAATTGGGTCAGGCCAATCAGCCCCAGCATTTT,CSASLQLGQANQPQHF
-,-,TRBJ1-1,TRBV10-3,TGTGCCATCAGCGCAGGGGTGAACACTGAAGCTTTCTTT,CAISAGVNTEAFF
few,TRBD2,TRBJ2-1,TRBV5-1,TGCGCCAGCAGCCCCGTAGCGGGAGGGGGTGAGCAGTTCTTC,CASSPVAGGGEQFF
few,-,TRBJ1-6,TRBV9,TGTGCCAGCAGCGTAGAGGGGAGTAATTCACCCCTCCACTTT,CASSVEGSNSPLHF
few,TRBD1,TRBJ2-7,TRBV14,TGTGCCAGCAGAGAGACAGGGGCCTACGAGCAGTACTTC,CASRETGAYEQYF
few,-,TRBJ2-1,TRBV7-7,TGTGCTAGCAGCTTAAATTACGGAGGGAATGAGCAGTTCTTC,CASSLNYGGNEQFF
few,-,TRBJ2-6,TRBV5-7,TGTGCCAGCAGCCTGGGACCGATGGGCTCTGGGGCCAACGTCCTGACTTTC,CASSLGPMGSGANVLTF
many,-,TRBJ2-3,TRBV13,TGTGCCAGCAGCTTAGGGGGGTTTGCAGATACGCAGTATTTT,CASSLGGFADTQYF